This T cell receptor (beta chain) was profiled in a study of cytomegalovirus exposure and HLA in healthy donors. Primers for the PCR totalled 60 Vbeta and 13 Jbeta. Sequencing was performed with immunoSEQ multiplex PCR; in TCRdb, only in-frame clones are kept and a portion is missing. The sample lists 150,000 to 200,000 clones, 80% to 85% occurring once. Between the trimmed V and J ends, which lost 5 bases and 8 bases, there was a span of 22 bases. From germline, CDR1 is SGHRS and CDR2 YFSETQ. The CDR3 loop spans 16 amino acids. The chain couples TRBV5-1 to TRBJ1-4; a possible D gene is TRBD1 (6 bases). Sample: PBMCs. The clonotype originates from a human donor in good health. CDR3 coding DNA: TGCGCCAGCAGAACTGGTACGGGGGGGCGTGACGAAAAACTGTTTTTT. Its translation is CASRTGTGGRDEKLFF.